This T cell receptor (beta chain) was sequenced during a study of blood T cell repertoires in COVID-19. Study-level information: T cells, B-cell-depleted T cells, or PBMCs provided the cDNA or gDNA that served as material.

This clone appeared a single time. Clones were read by immunoSEQ multiplex PCR, and TCRdb kept only the in-frame ones, dropping some. The data hold about 100,000 clones, with 89% observed a single time. The origin of this receptor is a man aged 35 to 55 with active or convalescent COVID-19. The sequenced sample was peripheral blood.

CDR3 coding DNA: TGTGCCAGCAGCTTAAAAATTAGGGGGACCCAAAGCTCCTACGAGCAGTACTTC. Its protein product is CASSLKIRGTQSSYEQYF. This rearrangement joins TRBV11-2 to TRBJ2-7, with D perhaps TRBD1 (6 bases). The V end lost 2 bases, the J end lost 0 bases, and 20 bases lay between the germline ends. The length of the CDR3 is 18 residues. Germline loops: CDR1 SGHAT, CDR2 FQNNGV.